Reported below is one T cell receptor (beta chain). This entry belongs to a study of cytomegalovirus exposure and HLA in healthy donors. The CDR3 runs to 18 residues. Trimming took 4 bases from V and 2 from J; bases not matched to a gene: 7. CDR1 and CDR2 from the germline V gene are SGHRS and YFSETQ. This PCR relied on a set of 60 Vbeta primers and 13 Jbeta primers. Libraries were prepared by immunoSEQ multiplex PCR; TCRdb keeps only in-frame clonotypes and omits some of them. The table has 75,000 to 80,000 clones, about four fifths seen once; the top ten hold less than 2%. Sequencing was done on a sample of PBMCs. The source is a middle-aged man in good health and CMV-seronegative. The genes are TRBV5-1 and TRBJ2-1; 15 positions agree with TRBD2. CDR3 coding DNA: TGCGCCAGCAGCGGGACTAGCGGGAGGTTTTCGGCCTACAATGAGCAGTTCTTC. Its translation: CASSGTSGRFSAYNEQFF.